The sequence of this TCR beta chain was determined in a study of identical twins. Trimming removed 0 bases from V and 8 bases from J, with 20 bases in between. The CDR3 runs to 16 residues. Germline V gene sequence: CDR1 DFQATT, CDR2 SNEGSKA (reference sequence). TCRdb processed the 5' RACE reads anew with MiXCR; each CDR3 protein has one entry. The sample holds about 790,000 distinct CDR3 sequences, about 20% seen once. This clonotype was recorded a few times. This sample also appeared in a second study, on T cells expressing NK-cell markers.

J is TRBJ2-1 and V is TRBV20-1; D perhaps matches TRBD2 (5 bases). Sequencing was performed on PBMCs. This TCR came from a woman aged 18-29 years in good health. The CDR3 DNA reads as TGCAGTGCTAGAGATTTCTCTAGCAGGCTTTTAGATGAGCAGTTCTTC. This encodes CSARDFSSRLLDEQFF.